The 19 T cell receptor beta chains presented below share a single source sample, sequenced in a study of siplizumab effects on memory and regulatory T cells. Profiling relied on immunoSEQ multiplex PCR, and the TCRdb table lists in-frame clones only, not all of them. The table records approximately 75,000 clones, 93% of them present only once. Source material: CD8+ T cells sorted from blood. These receptor sequences come from a human donor in good health.

The V gene is TRBV27, the J gene TRBJ2-3, with D perhaps TRBD2 (6 bases). CDR3 length equals 12 residues. Germline loops: CDR1 MNHEY, CDR2 SMNVEV (reference sequence). Trimming removed 6 bases at V and 8 bases at J, with 12 bases between. The CDR3 sequence is CASSNRGSTQYF. Written as DNA, the CDR3 is TGTGCCAGCAGCAATCGGGGGAGTACGCAGTATTTT.

This clone was observed a single time. The rearrangement links TRBV2 to TRBJ2-1; 8 nucleotides align to TRBD2. The CDR3 has 15 amino acids. Losses at the gene ends were 7 bases for V and 4 bases for J; bases not matched to a gene: 9. In germline, CDR1 is SNHLY, CDR2 FYNNEI. CDR3 coding DNA: TGTGCCAGCACCGGGATAGCGGGGACATACAATGAGCAGTTCTTC. Its translation is CASTGIAGTYNEQFF.

The chain combines TRBV27 with TRBJ2-3, with D tentatively TRBD1 (5 bases). This CDR3 has 14 amino acids. The germline gives CDR1 MNHEY, CDR2 SMNVEV (reference sequence). The V gene lost 6 bases and the J gene lost 2 bases, with 12 bases spanning the gap. The CDR3 bases are TGTGCCAGCAGACGAGACAGTCTCACAGATACGCAGTATTTT. This translates into CASRRDSLTDTQYF.

CDR3 in amino acids: CASSMGTPTYEQYF. The CDR3 DNA reads as TGCGCCAGCAGTATGGGGACACCGACCTACGAGCAGTACTTC. The genes are TRBV10-1 and TRBJ2-7; possible D gene TRBD1, 6 bases. In germline, CDR1 is WNHNN, CDR2 SYGVQD (reference sequence). The CDR3 contains 14 residues. V lost 5 bases and J lost 2, with 13 bases in between.

CDR3 coding DNA: TGTGCCTGGAGTATGGGCGGCACAGATACGCAGTATTTT. Translation gives CAWSMGGTDTQYF. The chain employs TRBV30 and TRBJ2-3; D unclear. This CDR3 is 13 amino acids long. V gave up 2 bases and J gave up 1 base, with 7 bases separating them. Per germline, CDR1 GTSNPN and CDR2 SVGIG (reference sequence).

V gene TRBV19 combines with J gene TRBJ2-7, with 7 bases fitting TRBD1. Germline loops: CDR1 LNHDA, CDR2 SQIVND (reference sequence). With 8 bases clipped from V and 2 bases from J, the junction kept 3 bases outside the gene matches. This CDR3 region has 12 residues. CDR3 DNA: TGTGCCAGTGGGACAGCAACCTACGAGCAGTACTTC. It specifies CASGTATYEQYF.

V is TRBV6-6 and J is TRBJ2-7; D is possibly TRBD2 (5 bases). Germline values: CDR1 MNHNY, CDR2 SVGAGI (reference sequence). The CDR3 extends over 11 amino acids. V was trimmed by 2 bases and J by 6 bases, leaving 5 bases between them. The CDR3 here is CASSYGGEQYF. CDR3 nucleotide sequence: TGTGCCAGCAGTTACGGAGGCGAGCAGTACTTC.

The chain has TRBV13 and TRBJ2-7; 10 bases fit TRBD2. The CDR3 spans 15 residues. V lost 5 bases to trimming and J lost 5 bases; unmatched junction nucleotides: 9. CDR1 is PRHDT and CDR2 is FYEKMQ in the germline V gene (reference sequence). As DNA, the CDR3 is TGTGCCAGCAGCCATGCGCTAGCGGGGGTCCACGAGCAGTACTTC. Translated, it gives CASSHALAGVHEQYF.

CDR3 sequence: CASSGPGTSAQLRTDTQYF. In DNA form, the CDR3 reads TGTGCCAGCAGCGGACCCGGGACTAGCGCCCAGTTGAGGACAGATACGCAGTATTTT. The V and J genes are TRBV13 and TRBJ2-3; 10 bases line up with TRBD2. Trimming at V came to 5 bases and at J to 3 bases, leaving 17 bases not matched to a gene. Germline V gene lookup returns CDR1 PRHDT and CDR2 FYEKMQ (reference sequence). The CDR3 extends over 19 amino acids.

J is TRBJ1-1 and V is TRBV5-5; no firm D call. Per the germline V gene, CDR1 is SGHKS and CDR2 is YYEKEE (reference sequence). V dropped 0 bases and J dropped 0 bases, with 3 bases sitting between them. The CDR3 spans 13 residues. The CDR3: CASSLDMNTEAFF. In DNA form, the CDR3 reads TGTGCCAGCAGCTTGGATATGAACACTGAAGCTTTCTTT.

V and J are TRBV29-1 and TRBJ2-2, with no clear D. The V and J ends lost 1 base and 6 bases respectively, with 6 bases between them. Germline V gives CDR1 SQVTM, CDR2 ANQGSEA. This CDR3 contains 12 residues. CDR3 protein: CSVEADSGELFF. The CDR3 DNA follows: TGCAGCGTTGAAGCTGACTCCGGGGAGCTGTTTTTT.

This chain uses TRBV6-1 with TRBJ1-1, with D tentatively TRBD1 (6 bases). V was clipped by 5 bases and J by 4 bases, with 11 bases between them. Germline V gene data show CDR1 as MNHNS and CDR2 as SASEGT. This CDR3 contains 13 residues. This CDR3 reads CASSYWGLTEAFF. For the CDR3, the DNA is TGTGCCAGCAGTTATTGGGGGCTCACTGAAGCTTTCTTT.

The count of this clone is one. The chain is built from TRBV6-5 and TRBJ2-7; unclear D gene. The germline V gene encodes CDR1 MNHEY and CDR2 SVGAGI. The CDR3 has 16 amino acids. Trimming removed 0 bases from V and 0 bases from J, with 12 bases in between. The CDR3 region is CASSYSTSDSSYEQYF. The DNA for the CDR3 is TGTGCCAGCAGTTACTCGACGTCGGATAGCTCCTACGAGCAGTACTTC.

This clone was seen only a few times. The chain couples TRBV29-1 to TRBJ2-2; D is unclear. The germline CDR1 and CDR2 sequences are SQVTM and ANQGSEA. The CDR3 runs 16 residues. V lost 5 bases and J lost 6, with 22 bases in between. CDR3 sequence reads: CSVIGETGPSSGELFF. In nucleotides, the CDR3 is TGCAGCGTTATTGGTGAGACCGGCCCTTCGTCCGGGGAGCTGTTTTTT.

The chain joins TRBV4-1 to TRBJ1-1, with D possibly matching TRBD1 (5 bases). The CDR3 covers 15 residues. Germline V lookup: CDR1 MGHRA, CDR2 YSYEKL. V was cut by 0 bases and J by 1 base, with 9 bases left in between. The CDR3, as DNA: TGCGCCAGCAGCCAAGACAATACAGGGAACACTGAAGCTTTCTTT. It is translated as CASSQDNTGNTEAFF.

The CDR3 is CASMTGLEAETQYF. In DNA form, the CDR3 reads TGTGCCAGCATGACCGGGCTAGAGGCGGAGACCCAGTACTTC. The chain is built from TRBV2 and TRBJ2-5, with D hard to call. With 7 bases removed from V and 5 bases from J, the gap between germline ends came to 17 bases. Germline V gene sequence: CDR1 SNHLY, CDR2 FYNNEI. CDR3 length equals 14 residues.

The V gene is TRBV4-3, the J gene TRBJ1-5, with TRBD1 as a possible D gene (5 bases). Per the germline V gene, CDR1 is LGHNA and CDR2 is YSLEER. The V gene lost 0 bases and the J gene lost 4 bases, with 16 bases spanning the gap. There are 17 residues in the CDR3. The CDR3 nucleotides read TGCGCCAGCAGCCAAGATTATATGACAGTCCCAAATCAGCCCCAGCATTTT. This translates into CASSQDYMTVPNQPQHF.

This clone was counted once. The chain is built from TRBV5-8 and TRBJ2-3; D assignment may be TRBD1 or TRBD2 (6 bases each). Germline values: CDR1 SGHTS, CDR2 YDEGEE. This CDR3 is built from 15 residues. Trimming took 1 base from V and 2 from J, leaving 11 bases between them. CDR3 sequence: CASSLSTGATDTQYF. The CDR3 nucleotides are TGTGCCAGCAGCTTGTCGACGGGGGCCACAGATACGCAGTATTTT. The entire variable domain, with the rest obtained from reference TRBV5-8 and TRBJ2-3, is as follows: EAGVTQSPTHLIKTRGQQATLRCSPISGHTSVYWYQQALGLGLQFLLWYDEGEERNRGNFPPRFSGRQFPNYSSELNVNALELEDSALYLCASSLSTGATDTQYFGPGTRLTVL.

The CDR3 DNA follows: TGTGCCAGCAGTCCCGGGTCTGGGACTAATGAAAAACTGTTTTTT. Protein sequence: CASSPGSGTNEKLFF. The chain joins TRBV6-5 to TRBJ1-4, with D unresolved. Per the germline V gene, CDR1 is MNHEY and CDR2 is SVGAGI. V dropped 5 bases and J dropped 2 bases, with 12 bases sitting between them. This CDR3 region has 15 residues.